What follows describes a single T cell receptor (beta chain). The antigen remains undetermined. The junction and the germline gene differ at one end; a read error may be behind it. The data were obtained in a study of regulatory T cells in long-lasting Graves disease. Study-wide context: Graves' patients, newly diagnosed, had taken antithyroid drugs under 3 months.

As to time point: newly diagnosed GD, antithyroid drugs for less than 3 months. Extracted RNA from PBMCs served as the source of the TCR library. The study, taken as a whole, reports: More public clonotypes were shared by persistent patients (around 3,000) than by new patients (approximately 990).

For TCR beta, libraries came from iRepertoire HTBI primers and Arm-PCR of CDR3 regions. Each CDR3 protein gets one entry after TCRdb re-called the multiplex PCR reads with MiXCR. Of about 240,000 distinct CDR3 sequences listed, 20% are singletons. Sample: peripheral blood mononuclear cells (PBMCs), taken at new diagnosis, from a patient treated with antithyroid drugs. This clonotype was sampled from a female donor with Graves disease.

The CDR3 here is CVSSAGTGEAQYF. The CDR3 DNA reads as TGTGTCAGCTCAGCCGGGACTGGAGAGGCCCAGTACTTC. The chain is built from TRBV18 and TRBJ2-5, with a tentative D call TRBD2 (6 bases). Per germline, CDR1 KGHSH and CDR2 LQKENI. CDR3 length: 13 amino acids.